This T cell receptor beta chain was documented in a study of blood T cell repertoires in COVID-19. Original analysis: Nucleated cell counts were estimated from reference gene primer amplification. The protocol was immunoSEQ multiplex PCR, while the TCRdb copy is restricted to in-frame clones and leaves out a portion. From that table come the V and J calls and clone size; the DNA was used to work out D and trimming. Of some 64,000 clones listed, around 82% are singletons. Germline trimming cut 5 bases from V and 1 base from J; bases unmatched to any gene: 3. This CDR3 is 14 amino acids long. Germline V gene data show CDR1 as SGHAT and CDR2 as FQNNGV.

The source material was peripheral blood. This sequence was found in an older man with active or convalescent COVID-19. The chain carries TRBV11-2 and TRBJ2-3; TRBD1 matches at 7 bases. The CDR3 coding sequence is TGTGCCAGCAGCACCGGGACAGGCACAGATACGCAGTATTTT. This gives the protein CASSTGTGTDTQYF.